Below are 14 T cell receptor beta chains sequenced from a single sample in a study of OX40 agonist ivuxolimab in advanced cancers. Only in-frame clones appear in the TCRdb table, and some are missing; sequencing was by immunoSEQ multiplex PCR. The sample yields roughly 59,000 clones, approximately 88% seen once. Sequenced material: CD4+ or CD8+ T cells sorted from blood, taken in a trial of the OX40 agonist ivuxolimab. Receptor source: an adult with an advanced solid tumor such as melanoma, head and neck, liver or kidney cancer.

The chain joins TRBV6-1 to TRBJ2-1, with 12 bases lining up with TRBD2. The CDR3 runs to 15 residues. V lost 10 bases to trimming and J lost 9 bases; unmatched junction nucleotides: 13. CDR1 is MNHNS, CDR2 SASEGT, per germline. Here the CDR3 reads CATDPGLAGLGEQFF. The CDR3, as DNA: TGTGCCACCGATCCTGGACTAGCGGGATTAGGTGAGCAGTTCTTC.

The chain has TRBV29-1 and TRBJ1-1; 7 bases fit TRBD1. CDR3 size: 12 residues. CDR1 is SQVTM and CDR2 is ANQGSEA in the germline V gene. V lost 6 bases, J lost 0 bases, and 1 base stayed unmatched. CDR3 DNA: TGCAGCGTAGGGACAGTGAACACTGAAGCTTTCTTT. Encoded protein: CSVGTVNTEAFF.

This chain connects TRBV2 to TRBJ1-4; D is unresolved. The CDR3 loop spans 16 amino acids. Germline V gene sequence: CDR1 SNHLY, CDR2 FYNNEI. Deletions cut 2 bases from V and 1 base from J, with 11 bases between. CDR3 amino acids: CASSENWPVTNEKLFF. CDR3 nucleotides: TGTGCCAGCAGTGAAAATTGGCCCGTAACTAATGAAAAACTGTTTTTT.

This chain joins TRBV11-3 and TRBJ2-7, with D tentatively TRBD1 (5 bases). The V and J ends lost 1 base and 5 bases respectively, with 9 bases between them. The CDR3 loop spans 13 amino acids. Germline V gene sequence: CDR1 SGHNT, CDR2 YENEEA. CDR3 sequence (DNA): TGTGCCAGCAGCTTAGGGGGCAGGGACGAGCAGTACTTC. Translating it yields CASSLGGRDEQYF. Full variable domain (missing parts from reference TRBV11-3 and TRBJ2-7): EAGVVQSPRYKIIEKKQPVAFWCNPISGHNTLYWYLQNLGQGPELLIRYENEEAVDDSQLPKDRFSAERLKGVDSTLKIQPAELGDSAVYLCASSLGGRDEQYFGPGTRLTVT.

This chain connects TRBV10-2 to TRBJ2-7; D remains unclear. CDR1 is WSHSY, CDR2 SAAADI, per germline. The V gene lost 6 bases and the J gene lost 1 base, with 4 bases spanning the gap. The CDR3 covers 11 residues. The CDR3 sequence is CASRASYEQYF. CDR3 in DNA: TGCGCCAGCAGGGCGTCCTACGAGCAGTACTTC.

The V call is TRBV5-4, the J call TRBJ1-2; no clear D gene. This CDR3 is built from 12 residues. V was cut by 6 bases and J by 3 bases, with 9 bases left in between. The germline V gene encodes CDR1 SGHNT and CDR2 YYREEE (reference sequence). CDR3 sequence: CASNQVDYGYTF. CDR3 bases: TGTGCCAGCAATCAAGTCGACTATGGCTACACCTTC.

The chain uses TRBV27 and TRBJ2-7, with TRBD1 matching 11 bases. Germline-derived CDR1 and CDR2 are MNHEY and SMNVEV (reference sequence). This CDR3 is built from 15 residues. V shed 5 bases, J shed 2 bases, and the junction held 5 bases outside the gene matches. In nucleotides, the CDR3 is TGTGCCAGCAGTACCCGGACAGGGGGCCCCTACGAGCAGTACTTC. It translates to CASSTRTGGPYEQYF.

In the case of this clone: A junction boundary mismatches the germline segment, possibly from a read error. The chain recombines TRBV28 with TRBJ2-5, with TRBD1 matching 7 bases. The CDR3 contains 15 residues. The germline CDR1 and CDR2 sequences are MDHEN and SYDVKM. The CDR3 bases are TGTGCCAGCTGTTTGATGCCAGGGGGTCAAGAGACCCAGTACTTC. This gives the protein CASCLMPGGQETQYF.

The rearrangement joins TRBV5-4 to TRBJ1-1; D gene uncertain. Germline CDR1 reads SGHNT; CDR2 reads YYREEE (reference sequence). The length of the CDR3 is 12 residues. Trimming left V 2 bases short and J 1 base short, with 3 bases between. CDR3 loop: CASSLPNTEAFF. CDR3 sequence (DNA): TGTGCCAGCAGCTTACCGAACACTGAAGCTTTCTTT.

The rearrangement uses TRBV18 and TRBJ2-7; D not resolved. V was pared by 3 bases and J by 7 bases, with 16 bases between. This CDR3 is 14 amino acids long. Germline V gene lookup returns CDR1 KGHSH and CDR2 LQKENI. The CDR3 DNA reads as TGTGCCAGCTCACCTCCCGGGTTACCATCGGAGCAGTACTTC. It encodes CASSPPGLPSEQYF.

This chain connects TRBV6-5 to TRBJ1-2, with 7 bases aligning to TRBD1. The germline gives CDR1 MNHEY, CDR2 SVGAGI. This CDR3 comprises 12 residues. With 10 bases clipped from V and 7 bases from J, the junction kept 9 bases outside the gene matches. DNA of the CDR3: TGTGCCACCGTAGGGACAGCCTTTGGCTACACCTTC. Translation: CATVGTAFGYTF.

The chain uses TRBV18 and TRBJ1-5, with TRBD1 identical over 7 bases. Germline values: CDR1 KGHSH, CDR2 LQKENI. CDR3 length: 15 residues. The J segment lost 1 base and the V segment lost 3 bases, leaving 3 bases of the junction unmatched. CDR3 DNA sequence: TGTGCCAGCTCACCCGGACAGGTCAGCAATCAGCCCCAGCATTTT. This gives the protein CASSPGQVSNQPQHF.

The chain is built from TRBV27 and TRBJ1-3, with 8 nucleotides matching TRBD1. Germline CDR1 is MNHEY and CDR2 is SMNVEV (reference sequence). The CDR3 has 16 amino acids. Trimming at V came to 4 bases and at J to 0 bases, leaving 5 bases not matched to a gene. CDR3 sequence: CASSSLGQGSGNTIYF. CDR3 sequence (DNA): TGTGCCAGCAGTTCCCTTGGACAGGGCTCTGGAAACACCATATATTTT.

This rearrangement joins TRBV9 to TRBJ1-1; D remains ambiguous. Germline CDR1 is SGDLS and CDR2 is YYNGEE. V lost 0 bases to trimming and J lost 6 bases, with 15 bases between them. The CDR3 extends over 15 amino acids. CDR3 coding DNA: TGTGCCAGCAGCGTAGCCCTCGGAAGGGAGTCTGAAGCTTTCTTT. The encoded protein is CASSVALGRESEAFF.